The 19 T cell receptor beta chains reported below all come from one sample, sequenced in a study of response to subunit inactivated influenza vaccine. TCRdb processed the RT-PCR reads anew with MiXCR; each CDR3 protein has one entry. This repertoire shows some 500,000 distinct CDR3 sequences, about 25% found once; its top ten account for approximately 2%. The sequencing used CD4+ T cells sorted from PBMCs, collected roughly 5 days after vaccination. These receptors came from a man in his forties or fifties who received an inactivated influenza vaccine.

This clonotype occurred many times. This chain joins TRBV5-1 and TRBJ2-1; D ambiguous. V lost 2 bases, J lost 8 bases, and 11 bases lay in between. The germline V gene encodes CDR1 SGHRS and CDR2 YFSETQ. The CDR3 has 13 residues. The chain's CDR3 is CASSFGFGHEQFF. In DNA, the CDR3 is TGCGCCAGCAGCTTCGGTTTCGGGCATGAGCAGTTCTTC.

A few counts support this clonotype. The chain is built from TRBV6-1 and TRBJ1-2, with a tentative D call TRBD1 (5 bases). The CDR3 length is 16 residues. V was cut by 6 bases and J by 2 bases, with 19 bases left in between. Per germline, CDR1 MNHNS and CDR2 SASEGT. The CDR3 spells CASRKGDGAGNYGYTF. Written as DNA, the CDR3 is TGTGCCAGCAGAAAAGGGGACGGAGCTGGGAACTATGGCTACACCTTC.

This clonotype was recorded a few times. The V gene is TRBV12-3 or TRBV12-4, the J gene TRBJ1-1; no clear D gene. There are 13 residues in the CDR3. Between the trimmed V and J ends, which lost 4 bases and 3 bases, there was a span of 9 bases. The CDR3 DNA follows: TGTGCCAGCAGTTGGCAGGAATACACTGAAGCTTTCTTT. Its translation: CASSWQEYTEAFF.

CDR3 sequence (DNA): TGTGCCAGCAGTTTATGGGGCGGGGGGGCTTATTACAATGAGCAGTTCTTC. This sequence encodes CASSLWGGGAYYNEQFF. V gene TRBV28 combines with J gene TRBJ2-1; 9 bases fit TRBD2. Trimming cost V 0 bases and J 4 bases; bases outside gene matches: 7. Per the germline V gene, CDR1 is MDHEN and CDR2 is SYDVKM. CDR3 length: 17 amino acids. Combining the CDR3 with reference TRBV28 and TRBJ2-1 gives the whole variable domain DVKVTQSSRYLVKRTGEKVFLECVQDMDHENMFWYRQDPGLGLRLIYFSYDVKMKEKGDIPEGYSVSREKKERFSLILESASTNQTSMYLCASSLWGGGAYYNEQFFGPGTRLTVL.

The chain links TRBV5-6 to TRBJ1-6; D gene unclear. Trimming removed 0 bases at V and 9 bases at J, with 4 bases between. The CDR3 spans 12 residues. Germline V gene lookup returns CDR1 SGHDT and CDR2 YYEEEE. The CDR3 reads CASSLASSPLHF. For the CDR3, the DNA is TGTGCCAGCAGCTTGGCCTCTTCACCCCTCCACTTT.

As DNA, the CDR3 is TGTGCCATCAGTGGTTCCGAGCGGGGGAGTTACAATGAGCAGTTCTTC. Residues: CAISGSERGSYNEQFF. The rearrangement uses TRBV10-3 and TRBJ2-1; TRBD2 matches at 8 bases. Unmatched junction bases numbered 9, after V lost 4 bases and J lost 4 bases. The CDR3 sequence is 16 residues long. Germline V CDR1 and CDR2: ENHRY, SYGVKD.

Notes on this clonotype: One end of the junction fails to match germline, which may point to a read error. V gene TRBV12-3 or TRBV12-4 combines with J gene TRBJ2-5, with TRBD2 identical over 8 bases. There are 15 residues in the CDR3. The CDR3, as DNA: TGTGCCAGCAGTTTTACTAGCGGCCTCCAAAAGACCCAGTACTTC. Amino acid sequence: CASSFTSGLQKTQYF.

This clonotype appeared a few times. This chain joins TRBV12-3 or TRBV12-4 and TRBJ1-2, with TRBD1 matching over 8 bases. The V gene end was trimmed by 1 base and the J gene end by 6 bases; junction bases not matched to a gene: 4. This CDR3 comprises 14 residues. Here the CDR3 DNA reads TGTGCCAGCAGTTTAGGAGTCAGGGGGCATGGCTACACCTTC. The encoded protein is CASSLGVRGHGYTF.

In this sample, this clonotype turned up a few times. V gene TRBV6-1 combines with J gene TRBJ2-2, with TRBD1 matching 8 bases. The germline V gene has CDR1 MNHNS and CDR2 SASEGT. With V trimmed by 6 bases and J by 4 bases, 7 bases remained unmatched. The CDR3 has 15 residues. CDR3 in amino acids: CASSPGGAFTGELFF. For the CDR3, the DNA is TGTGCCAGCAGCCCAGGGGGCGCGTTCACCGGGGAGCTGTTTTTT.

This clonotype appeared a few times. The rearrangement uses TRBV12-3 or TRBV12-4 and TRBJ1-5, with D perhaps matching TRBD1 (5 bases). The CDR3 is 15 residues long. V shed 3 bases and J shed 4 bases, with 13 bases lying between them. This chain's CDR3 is CASSFRGARNQPQHF. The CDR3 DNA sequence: TGTGCCAGCAGTTTTCGAGGGGCGCGGAATCAGCCCCAGCATTTT.

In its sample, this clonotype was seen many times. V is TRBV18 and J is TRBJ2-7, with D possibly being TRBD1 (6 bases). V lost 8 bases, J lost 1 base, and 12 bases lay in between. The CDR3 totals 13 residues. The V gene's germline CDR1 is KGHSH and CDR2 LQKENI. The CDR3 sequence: CASSPTGSYEQYF. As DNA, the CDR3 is TGTGCCAGCAGTCCTACAGGGTCCTACGAGCAGTACTTC.

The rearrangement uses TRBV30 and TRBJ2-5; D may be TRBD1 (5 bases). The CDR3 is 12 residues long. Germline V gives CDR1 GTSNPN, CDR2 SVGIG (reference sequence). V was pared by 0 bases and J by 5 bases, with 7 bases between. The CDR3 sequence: CAWSVGRETQYF. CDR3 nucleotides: TGTGCCTGGAGTGTGGGGCGGGAGACCCAGTACTTC.

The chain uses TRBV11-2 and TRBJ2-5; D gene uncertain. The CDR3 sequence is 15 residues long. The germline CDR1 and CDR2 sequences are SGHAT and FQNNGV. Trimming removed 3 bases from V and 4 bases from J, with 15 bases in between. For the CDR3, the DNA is TGTGCCAGCAGCTTGGGATCCGCCTCGGGAGAGACCCAGTACTTC. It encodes CASSLGSASGETQYF.

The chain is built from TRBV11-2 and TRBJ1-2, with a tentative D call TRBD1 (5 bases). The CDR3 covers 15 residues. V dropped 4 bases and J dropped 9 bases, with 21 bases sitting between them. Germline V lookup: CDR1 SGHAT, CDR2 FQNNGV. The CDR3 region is CASSSIAGTKLSYTF. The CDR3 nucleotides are TGTGCCAGCAGCTCGATTGCCGGGACTAAACTTAGCTACACCTTC.

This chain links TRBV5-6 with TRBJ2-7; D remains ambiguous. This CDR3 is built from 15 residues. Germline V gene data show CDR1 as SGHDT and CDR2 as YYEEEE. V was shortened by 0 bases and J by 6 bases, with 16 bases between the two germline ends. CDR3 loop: CASSLEGGGKSEQYF. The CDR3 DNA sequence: TGTGCCAGCAGCTTGGAGGGCGGTGGGAAATCCGAGCAGTACTTC.

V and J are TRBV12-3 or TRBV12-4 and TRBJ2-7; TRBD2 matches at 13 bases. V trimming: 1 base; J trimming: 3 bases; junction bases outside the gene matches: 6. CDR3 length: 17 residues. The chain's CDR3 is CASSLVRGTSGDYEQYF. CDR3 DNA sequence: TGTGCCAGCAGTTTAGTAAGGGGGACTAGCGGGGACTACGAGCAGTACTTC.

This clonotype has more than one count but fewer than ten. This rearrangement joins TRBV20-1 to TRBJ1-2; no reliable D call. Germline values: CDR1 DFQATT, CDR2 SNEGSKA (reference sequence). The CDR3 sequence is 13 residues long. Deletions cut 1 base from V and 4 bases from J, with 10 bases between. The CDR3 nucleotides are TGCAGTGCTAGAGGCACAGTCGTCTATGGCTACACCTTC. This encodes CSARGTVVYGYTF.

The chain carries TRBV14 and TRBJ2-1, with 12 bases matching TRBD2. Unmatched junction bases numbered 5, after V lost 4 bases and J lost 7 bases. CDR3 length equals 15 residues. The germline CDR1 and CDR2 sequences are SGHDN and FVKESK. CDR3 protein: CASSRNGLAGNEQFF. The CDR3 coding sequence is TGTGCCAGCAGCCGGAACGGACTAGCGGGGAATGAGCAGTTCTTC.

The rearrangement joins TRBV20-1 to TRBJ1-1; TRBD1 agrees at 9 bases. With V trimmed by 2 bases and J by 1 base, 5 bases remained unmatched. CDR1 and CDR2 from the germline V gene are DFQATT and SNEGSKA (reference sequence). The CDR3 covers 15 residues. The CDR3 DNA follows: TGCAGTGCTAGACCTGCGACAGGGGGGAACACTGAAGCTTTCTTT. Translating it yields CSARPATGGNTEAFF.